The T cell receptor beta chain under discussion was sequenced for a study of CD8+ T cells in alopecia areata. Isolated RNA was reverse transcribed into cDNA used as the sequencing template. Libraries were prepared by immunoSEQ multiplex PCR; TCRdb keeps only in-frame clonotypes and omits some of them. Of about 74,000 clones listed, 29% are singletons. The V segment lost 3 bases and the J segment 7 bases; nucleotides outside the gene matches: 9. Germline V gene lookup returns CDR1 SGHTA and CDR2 FQGNSA. The length of the CDR3 is 17 residues. Regarding the study as a whole: Patients showed less clear TCR sequence sharing than mice, possibly partly because of HLA diversity. Higher clonality than in normal scalp was seen in lesional scalp, especially alopecia totalis/universalis. It was observed that many expanded lesional clones persisted in scalp and blood during tofacitinib.

Treatment here: oral pan-JAK inhibitor, 5-10 mg twice daily. Lesional scalp punch biopsies and peripheral blood came from alopecia areata patients. Remarks on this clone: Its antigen remains unknown.

The chain couples TRBV7-2 to TRBJ2-2; 12 positions match TRBD1. This receptor was obtained from a human donor with alopecia areata. Sequenced material: CD8+ T cells sorted from blood, taken at week 4, from a patient treated with tofacitinib. The CDR3 reads CASSFLGTGGAGGELFF. For the CDR3, the DNA is TGTGCCAGCAGCTTCTTAGGGACAGGGGGCGCCGGCGGGGAGCTGTTTTTT.